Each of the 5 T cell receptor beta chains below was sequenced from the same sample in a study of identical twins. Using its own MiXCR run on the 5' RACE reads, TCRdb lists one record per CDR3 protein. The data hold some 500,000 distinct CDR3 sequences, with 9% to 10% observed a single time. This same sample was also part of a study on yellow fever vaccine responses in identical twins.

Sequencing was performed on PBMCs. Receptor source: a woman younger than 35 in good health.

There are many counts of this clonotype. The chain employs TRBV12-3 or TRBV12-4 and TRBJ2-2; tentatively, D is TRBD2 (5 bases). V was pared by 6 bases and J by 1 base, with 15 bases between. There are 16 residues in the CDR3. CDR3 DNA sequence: TGTGCCAGCAGCCCCGGGGAGACGAGGAACACCGGGGAGCTGTTTTTT. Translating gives CASSPGETRNTGELFF.

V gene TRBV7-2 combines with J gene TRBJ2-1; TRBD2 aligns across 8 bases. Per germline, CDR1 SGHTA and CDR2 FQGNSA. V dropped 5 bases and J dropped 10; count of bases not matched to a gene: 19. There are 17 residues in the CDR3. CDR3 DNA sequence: TGTGCCAGCAGCCCTTTGGGGGGCGTTCGGGGGGGCCGGGAGCAGTTCTTC. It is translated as CASSPLGGVRGGREQFF.

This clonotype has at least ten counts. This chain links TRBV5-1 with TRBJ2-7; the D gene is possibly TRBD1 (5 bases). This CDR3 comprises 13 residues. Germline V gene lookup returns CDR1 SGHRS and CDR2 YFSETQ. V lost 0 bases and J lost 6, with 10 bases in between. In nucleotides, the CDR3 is TGCGCCAGCAGCTTGGGCCAGGGTATCGAGCAGTACTTC. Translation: CASSLGQGIEQYF.

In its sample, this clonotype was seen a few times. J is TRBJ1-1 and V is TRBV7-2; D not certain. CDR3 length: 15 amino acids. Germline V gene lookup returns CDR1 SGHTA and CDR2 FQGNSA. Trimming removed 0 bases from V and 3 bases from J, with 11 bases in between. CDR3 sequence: CASSLARAGDTEAFF. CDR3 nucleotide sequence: TGTGCCAGCAGCTTAGCGCGGGCAGGAGACACTGAAGCTTTCTTT.

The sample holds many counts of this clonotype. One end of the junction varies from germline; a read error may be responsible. For the CDR3, the DNA is TGCAGCGTAACCCAATCCTCCAACAATGAGCAGTTCTTC. It specifies CSVTQSSNNEQFF. The chain has TRBV29-1 and TRBJ2-1; no definite D call. Germline CDR1 reads SQVTM; CDR2 reads ANQGSEA. CDR3 size: 13 residues.